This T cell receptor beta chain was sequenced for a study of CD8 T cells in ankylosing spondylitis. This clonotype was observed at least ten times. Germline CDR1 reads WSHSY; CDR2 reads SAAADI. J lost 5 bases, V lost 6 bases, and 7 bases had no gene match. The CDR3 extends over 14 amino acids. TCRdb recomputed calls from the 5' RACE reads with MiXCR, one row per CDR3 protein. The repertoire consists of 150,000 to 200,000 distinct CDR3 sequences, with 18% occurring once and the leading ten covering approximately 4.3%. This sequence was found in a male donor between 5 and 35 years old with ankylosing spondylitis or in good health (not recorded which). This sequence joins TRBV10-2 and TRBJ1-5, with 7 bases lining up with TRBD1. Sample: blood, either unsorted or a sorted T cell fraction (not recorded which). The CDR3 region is CASRDRDPYQPQHF. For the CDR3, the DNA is TGCGCCAGCAGAGACAGGGACCCGTATCAGCCCCAGCATTTT.